This T cell receptor (beta chain) was profiled in a study of blood T cell repertoires in COVID-19. Whole-study context: Samples came from the United States, Italy and Spain, spanning acute and convalescent COVID-19.

Germline trimming cut 3 bases from V and 12 bases from J; bases unmatched to any gene: 11. The germline gives CDR1 DFQATT, CDR2 SNEGSKA (reference sequence). CDR3 length equals 13 residues. Ages ranged from roughly 18 to 100 years, with residence in about 23 US areas. Original handling: Estimates of nucleated cell counts were drawn from the amplification of reference gene primers. The table came from immunoSEQ multiplex PCR; TCRdb's copy has only in-frame clones and leaves some out. That table gives V, J and clone size, and the DNA gave D and trimming. The table includes 200,000 to 250,000 clones, about four fifths detected once.

The receptor was isolated from a woman in her fifties or sixties who had recovered from COVID-19. Sequenced material: PBMCs or T cells enriched from blood (not recorded which). V usage is TRBV20-1 and J usage is TRBJ2-4; 7 nucleotides align to TRBD1. The CDR3 nucleotides read TGCAGTGCTAGTCGGGCGATCACAGGGGATCAGTACTTC. Translation: CSASRAITGDQYF.